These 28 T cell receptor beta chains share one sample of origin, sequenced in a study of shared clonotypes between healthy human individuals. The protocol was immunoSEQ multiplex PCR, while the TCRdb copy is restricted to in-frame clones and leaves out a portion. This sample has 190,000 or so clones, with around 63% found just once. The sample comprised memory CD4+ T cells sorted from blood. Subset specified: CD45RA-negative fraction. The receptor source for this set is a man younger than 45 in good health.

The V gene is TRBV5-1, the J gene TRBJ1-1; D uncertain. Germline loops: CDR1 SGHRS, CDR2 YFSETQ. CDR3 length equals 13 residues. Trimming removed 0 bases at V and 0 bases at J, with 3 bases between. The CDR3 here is CASSLGVNTEAFF. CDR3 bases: TGCGCCAGCAGCTTGGGGGTGAACACTGAAGCTTTCTTT. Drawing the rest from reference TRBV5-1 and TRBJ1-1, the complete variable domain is KAGVTQTPRYLIKTRGQQVTLSCSPISGHRSVSWYQQTPGQGLQFLFEYFSETQRNKGNFPGRFSGRQFSNSRSEMNVSTLELGDSALYLCASSLGVNTEAFFGQGTRLTVV.

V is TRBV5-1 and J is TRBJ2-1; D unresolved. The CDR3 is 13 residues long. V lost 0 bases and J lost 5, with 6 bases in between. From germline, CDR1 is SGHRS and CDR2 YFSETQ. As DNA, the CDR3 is TGCGCCAGCAGCTTGGAACCGAACAATGAGCAGTTCTTC. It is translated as CASSLEPNNEQFF.

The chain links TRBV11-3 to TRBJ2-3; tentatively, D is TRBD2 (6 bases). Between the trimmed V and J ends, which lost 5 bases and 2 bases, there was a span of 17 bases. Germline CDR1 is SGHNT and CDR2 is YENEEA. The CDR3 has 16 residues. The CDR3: CASSLRLGGTTDTQYF. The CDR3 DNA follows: TGTGCCAGCAGCCTACGCCTCGGGGGTACCACAGATACGCAGTATTTT.

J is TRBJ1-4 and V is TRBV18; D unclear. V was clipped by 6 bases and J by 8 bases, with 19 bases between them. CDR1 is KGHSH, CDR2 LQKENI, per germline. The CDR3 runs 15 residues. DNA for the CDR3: TGTGCCAGCTCGAAACCGGGATCCTTAGGAGAAAAACTGTTTTTT. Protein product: CASSKPGSLGEKLFF.

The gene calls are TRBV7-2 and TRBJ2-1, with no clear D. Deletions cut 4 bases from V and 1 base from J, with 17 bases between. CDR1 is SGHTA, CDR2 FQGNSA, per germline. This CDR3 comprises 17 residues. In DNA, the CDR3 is TGTGCCAGCAGCTCATCCCACAATGTCGGTTCCTACAATGAGCAGTTCTTC. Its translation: CASSSSHNVGSYNEQFF. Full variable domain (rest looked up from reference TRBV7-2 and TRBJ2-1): GAGVSQSPSNKVTEKGKDVELRCDPISGHTALYWYRQSLGQGLEFLIYFQGNSAPDKSGLPSDRFSAERTGGSVSTLTIQRTQQEDSAVYLCASSSSHNVGSYNEQFFGPGTRLTVL.

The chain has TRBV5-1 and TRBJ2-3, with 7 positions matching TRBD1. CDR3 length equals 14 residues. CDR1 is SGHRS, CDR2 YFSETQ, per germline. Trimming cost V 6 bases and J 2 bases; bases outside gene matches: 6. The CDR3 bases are TGCGCCAGCATAGAGGGGGCCTTCACAGATACGCAGTATTTT. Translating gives CASIEGAFTDTQYF.

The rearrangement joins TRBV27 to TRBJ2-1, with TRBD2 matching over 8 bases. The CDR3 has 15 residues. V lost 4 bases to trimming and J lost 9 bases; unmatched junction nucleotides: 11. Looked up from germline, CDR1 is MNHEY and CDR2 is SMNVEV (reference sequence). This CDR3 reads CASSSSGLALGEQFF. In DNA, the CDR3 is TGTGCCAGCAGTTCTTCCGGACTAGCTTTGGGTGAGCAGTTCTTC.

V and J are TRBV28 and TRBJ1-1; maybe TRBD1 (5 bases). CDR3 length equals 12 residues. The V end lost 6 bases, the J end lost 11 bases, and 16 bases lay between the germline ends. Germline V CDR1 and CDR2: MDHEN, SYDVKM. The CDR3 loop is CASSSSVGQAFF. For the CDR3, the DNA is TGTGCCAGCAGCTCGAGTGTGGGGCAGGCTTTCTTT.

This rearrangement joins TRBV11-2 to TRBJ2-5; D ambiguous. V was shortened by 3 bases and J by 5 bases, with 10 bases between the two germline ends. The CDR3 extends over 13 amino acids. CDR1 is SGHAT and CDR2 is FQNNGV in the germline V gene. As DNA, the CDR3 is TGTGCCAGCAGCTTGGGCTTGGAGGAGACCCAGTACTTC. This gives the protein CASSLGLEETQYF.

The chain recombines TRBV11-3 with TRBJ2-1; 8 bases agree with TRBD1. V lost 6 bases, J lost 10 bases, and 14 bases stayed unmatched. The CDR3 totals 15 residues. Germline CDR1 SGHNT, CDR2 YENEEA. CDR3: CASSFGTGGNNEQFF. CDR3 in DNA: TGTGCCAGCAGTTTTGGGACAGGTGGGAATAACGAGCAGTTCTTC. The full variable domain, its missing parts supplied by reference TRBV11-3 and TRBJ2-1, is EAGVVQSPRYKIIEKKQPVAFWCNPISGHNTLYWYLQNLGQGPELLIRYENEEAVDDSQLPKDRFSAERLKGVDSTLKIQPAELGDSAVYLCASSFGTGGNNEQFFGPGTRLTVL.

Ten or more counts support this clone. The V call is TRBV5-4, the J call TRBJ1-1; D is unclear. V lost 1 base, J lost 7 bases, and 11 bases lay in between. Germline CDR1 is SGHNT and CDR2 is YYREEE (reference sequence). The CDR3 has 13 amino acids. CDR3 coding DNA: TGTGCCAGCAGCTTGATCCATGAGAATGAAGCTTTCTTT. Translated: CASSLIHENEAFF.

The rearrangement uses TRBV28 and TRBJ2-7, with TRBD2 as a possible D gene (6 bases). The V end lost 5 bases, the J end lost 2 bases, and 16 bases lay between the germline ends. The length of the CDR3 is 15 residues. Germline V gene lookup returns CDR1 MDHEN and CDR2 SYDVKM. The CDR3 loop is CASSNTGTGAYEQYF. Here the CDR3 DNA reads TGTGCCAGCAGTAACACCGGGACGGGAGCCTACGAGCAGTACTTC.

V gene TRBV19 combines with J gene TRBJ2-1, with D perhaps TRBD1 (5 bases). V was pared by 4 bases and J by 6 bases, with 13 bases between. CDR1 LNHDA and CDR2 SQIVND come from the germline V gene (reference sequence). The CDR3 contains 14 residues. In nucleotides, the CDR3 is TGTGCCAGTAGTACCCGTTGGGGCCGCAATGAGCAGTTCTTC. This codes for CASSTRWGRNEQFF.

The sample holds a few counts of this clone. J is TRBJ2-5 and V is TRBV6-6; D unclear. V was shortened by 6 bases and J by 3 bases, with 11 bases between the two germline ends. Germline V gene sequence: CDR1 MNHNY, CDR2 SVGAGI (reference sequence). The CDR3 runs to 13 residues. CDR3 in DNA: TGTGCCAGCAGCCGCCCGACCGAAGAGACCCAGTACTTC. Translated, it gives CASSRPTEETQYF.

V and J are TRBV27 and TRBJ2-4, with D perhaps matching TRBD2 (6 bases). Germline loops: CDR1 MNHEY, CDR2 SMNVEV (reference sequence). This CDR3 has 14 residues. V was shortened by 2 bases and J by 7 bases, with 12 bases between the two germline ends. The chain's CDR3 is CASSLGSGSNIQYF. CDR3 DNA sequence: TGTGCCAGCAGTTTAGGAAGCGGGTCGAACATTCAGTACTTC.

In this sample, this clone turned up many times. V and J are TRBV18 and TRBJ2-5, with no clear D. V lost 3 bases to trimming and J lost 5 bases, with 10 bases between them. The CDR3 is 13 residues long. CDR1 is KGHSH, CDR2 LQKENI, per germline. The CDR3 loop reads CASSPRGIETQYF. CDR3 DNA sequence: TGTGCCAGCTCACCTCGCGGTATCGAGACCCAGTACTTC.

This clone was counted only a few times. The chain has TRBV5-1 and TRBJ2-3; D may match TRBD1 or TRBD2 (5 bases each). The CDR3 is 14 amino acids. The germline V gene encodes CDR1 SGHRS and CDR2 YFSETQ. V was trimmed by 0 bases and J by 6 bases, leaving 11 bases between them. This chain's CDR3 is CASSLVGTTDTQYF. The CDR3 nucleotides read TGCGCCAGCAGCTTGGTAGGGACGACGGATACGCAGTATTTT.

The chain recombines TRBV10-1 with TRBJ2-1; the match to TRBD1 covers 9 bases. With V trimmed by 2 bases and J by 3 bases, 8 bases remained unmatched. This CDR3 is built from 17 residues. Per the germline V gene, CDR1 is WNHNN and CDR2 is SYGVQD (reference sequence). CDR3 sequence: CASSELGGTGRYNEQFF. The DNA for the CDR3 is TGCGCCAGCAGTGAGCTGGGGGGGACAGGGCGCTACAATGAGCAGTTCTTC.

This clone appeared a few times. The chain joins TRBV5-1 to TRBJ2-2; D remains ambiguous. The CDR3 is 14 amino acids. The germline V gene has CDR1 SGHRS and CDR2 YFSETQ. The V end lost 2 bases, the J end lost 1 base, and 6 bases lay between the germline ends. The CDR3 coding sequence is TGCGCCAGCAGCTTTCAACAGAACACCGGGGAGCTGTTTTTT. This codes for CASSFQQNTGELFF.

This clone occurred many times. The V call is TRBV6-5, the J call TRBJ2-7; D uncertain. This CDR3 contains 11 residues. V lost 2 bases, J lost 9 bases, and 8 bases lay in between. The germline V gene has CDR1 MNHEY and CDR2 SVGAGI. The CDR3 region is CASSYGRTQYF. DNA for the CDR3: TGTGCCAGCAGTTACGGTAGGACGCAGTACTTC.

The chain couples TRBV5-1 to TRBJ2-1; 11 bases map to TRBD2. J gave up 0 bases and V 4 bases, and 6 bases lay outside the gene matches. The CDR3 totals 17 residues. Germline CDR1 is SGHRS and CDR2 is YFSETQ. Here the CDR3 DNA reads TGCGCCAGCAGCGTCCCGGGACTAGCGGACTCCTACAATGAGCAGTTCTTC. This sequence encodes CASSVPGLADSYNEQFF.

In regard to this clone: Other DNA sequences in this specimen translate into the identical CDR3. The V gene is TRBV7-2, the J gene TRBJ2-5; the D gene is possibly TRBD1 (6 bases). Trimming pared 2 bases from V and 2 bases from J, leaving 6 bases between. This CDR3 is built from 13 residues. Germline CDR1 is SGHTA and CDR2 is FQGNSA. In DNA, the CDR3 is TGTGCCAGCAGCTTACAGGGGCAAGAGACCCAGTACTTC. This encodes CASSLQGQETQYF. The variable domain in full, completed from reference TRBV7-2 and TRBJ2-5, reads GAGVSQSPSNKVTEKGKDVELRCDPISGHTALYWYRQSLGQGLEFLIYFQGNSAPDKSGLPSDRFSAERTGGSVSTLTIQRTQQEDSAVYLCASSLQGQETQYFGPGTRLLVL.

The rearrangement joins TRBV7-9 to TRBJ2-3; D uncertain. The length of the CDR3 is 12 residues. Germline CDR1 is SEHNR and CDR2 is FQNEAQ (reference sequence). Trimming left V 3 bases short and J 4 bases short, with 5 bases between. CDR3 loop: CASSLLADTQYF. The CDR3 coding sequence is TGTGCCAGCAGCTTGCTAGCAGATACGCAGTATTTT.

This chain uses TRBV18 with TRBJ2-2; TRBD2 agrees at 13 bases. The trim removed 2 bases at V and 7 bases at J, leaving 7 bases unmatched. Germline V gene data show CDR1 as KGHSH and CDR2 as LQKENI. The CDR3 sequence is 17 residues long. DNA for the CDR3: TGTGCCAGCTCACCATCACTAGCGGGAGGGCCCGGCGGGGAGCTGTTTTTT. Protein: CASSPSLAGGPGGELFF. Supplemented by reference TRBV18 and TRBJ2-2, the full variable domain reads NAGVMQNPRHLVRRRGQEARLRCSPMKGHSHVYWYRQLPEEGLKFMVYLQKENIIDESGMPKERFSAEFPKEGPSILRIQQVVRGDSAAYFCASSPSLAGGPGGELFFGEGSRLTVL.

The DNA of the CDR3 is TGTGCCTGGAGTGGAGCAGATACGCAGTATTTT. This gives the protein CAWSGADTQYF. This chain connects TRBV30 to TRBJ2-3; D unclear. Germline V gives CDR1 GTSNPN, CDR2 SVGIG (reference sequence). The CDR3 length is 11 residues. V lost 1 base and J lost 4, with 3 bases in between.

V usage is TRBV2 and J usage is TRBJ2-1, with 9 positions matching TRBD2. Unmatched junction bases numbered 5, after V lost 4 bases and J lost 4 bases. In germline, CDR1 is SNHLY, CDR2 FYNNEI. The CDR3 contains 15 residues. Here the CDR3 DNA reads TGTGCCAGCAGTGCGACTAGCGGCTATTACAATGAGCAGTTCTTC. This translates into CASSATSGYYNEQFF.

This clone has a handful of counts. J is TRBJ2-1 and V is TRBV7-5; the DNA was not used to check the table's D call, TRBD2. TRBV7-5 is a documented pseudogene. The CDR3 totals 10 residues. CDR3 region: CVTSAGEKFF. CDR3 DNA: TGTGTCACTAGCGCGGGGGAAAAGTTCTTC.

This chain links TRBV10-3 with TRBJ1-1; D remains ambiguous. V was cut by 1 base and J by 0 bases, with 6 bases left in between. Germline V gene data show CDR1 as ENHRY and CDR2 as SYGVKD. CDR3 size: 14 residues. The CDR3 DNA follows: TGTGCCATCAGTGAGTACGACATGAACACTGAAGCTTTCTTT. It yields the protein CAISEYDMNTEAFF.